Listed here are 24 T cell receptor beta chains from one sample, sequenced in a study of shared clonotypes between healthy human individuals. Sequencing was performed with immunoSEQ multiplex PCR; in TCRdb, only in-frame clones are kept and a portion is missing. The profile shows about 2.5 million clones, just under 95% of them singletons. The sequenced material came from naive CD4+ T cells from PBMCs. Subset here: CD45RA+ positively selected. The receptors were gathered from a man between 18 and 29 years old in good health. Some clones in this sample may be carry-over from other donors' samples.

The rearrangement links TRBV6-6 to TRBJ1-1; TRBD1 is a possible D gene (5 bases). Germline V gene sequence: CDR1 MNHNY, CDR2 SVGAGI (reference sequence). V lost 2 bases, J lost 0 bases, and 7 bases lay in between. CDR3 length: 14 residues. CDR3 sequence reads: CASSYDRLNTEAFF. CDR3 sequence (DNA): TGTGCCAGCAGTTACGACAGATTGAACACTGAAGCTTTCTTT.

In this sample, this clone turned up a few times. The sample carries other DNA sequences with the same CDR3. The chain is built from TRBV7-9 and TRBJ1-1; D is undetermined. Germline-derived CDR1 and CDR2 are SEHNR and FQNEAQ (reference sequence). This CDR3 region has 13 residues. Trimming cost V 1 base and J 1 base, with 4 bases left between them. CDR3 loop: CASSLEENTEAFF. The DNA for the CDR3 is TGTGCCAGCAGCTTAGAAGAGAACACTGAAGCTTTCTTT.

In its sample, this clone was seen once. The CDR3 bases are TGTGCCAGCAGTTTGACCGGGACAGCAAACACTGAAGCTTTCTTT. Translated: CASSLTGTANTEAFF. V is TRBV27 and J is TRBJ1-1; 7 bases line up with TRBD1. CDR3 length: 15 residues. The ends lost 3 bases at V and 2 bases at J; junction bases unmatched: 6. Germline V lookup: CDR1 MNHEY, CDR2 SMNVEV (reference sequence).

The rearrangement links TRBV7-6 to TRBJ2-2; possible D gene TRBD2, 6 bases. This CDR3 contains 16 residues. The germline gives CDR1 SGHVS, CDR2 FNYEAQ. Trimming pared 5 bases from V and 7 bases from J, leaving 20 bases between. CDR3 bases: TGTGCCAGCAGCATACAGCCTGGCGGGACCGTCGGGGAGCTGTTTTTT. Translation: CASSIQPGGTVGELFF. The entire variable domain, with the rest obtained from reference TRBV7-6 and TRBJ2-2, is as follows: GAGVSQSPRYKVTKRGQDVALRCDPISGHVSLYWYRQALGQGPEFLTYFNYEAQQDKSGLPNDRFSAERPEGSISTLTIQRTEQRDSAMYRCASSIQPGGTVGELFFGEGSRLTVL.

About this clone: The identical CDR3 is also encoded by other nucleotide sequences in the sample. The V gene is TRBV5-1, the J gene TRBJ2-5, with 8 nucleotides matching TRBD2. The CDR3 has 15 residues. Unmatched junction bases numbered 5, after V lost 0 bases and J lost 4 bases. Germline CDR1 reads SGHRS; CDR2 reads YFSETQ. This CDR3 is CASSLVAGGGETQYF. Written as DNA, the CDR3 is TGCGCCAGCAGCTTGGTCGCGGGAGGCGGAGAGACCCAGTACTTC.

The rearrangement joins TRBV7-9 to TRBJ2-3, with 10 nucleotides matching TRBD2. Per the germline V gene, CDR1 is SEHNR and CDR2 is FQNEAQ (reference sequence). The CDR3 has 14 residues. The V and J ends lost 7 bases and 3 bases, in that order; junction bases with no gene match: 4. The CDR3 protein is CASTLAGQTDTQYF. Here the CDR3 DNA reads TGTGCCAGCACACTAGCGGGACAAACAGATACGCAGTATTTT.

V is TRBV28 and J is TRBJ1-1; tentatively, D is TRBD1 (6 bases). The CDR3 has 12 amino acids. The V end lost 10 bases, the J end lost 6 bases, and 15 bases lay between the germline ends. The germline gives CDR1 MDHEN, CDR2 SYDVKM. In nucleotides, the CDR3 is TGTGCCACCACTTTTGGGGGCGCTGAAGCTTTCTTT. Translation: CATTFGGAEAFF.

The J gene is TRBJ2-1, the V gene TRBV5-1; D is unclear. Trimming took 2 bases from V and 6 from J, leaving 18 bases between them. Germline V gene sequence: CDR1 SGHRS, CDR2 YFSETQ. CDR3 length equals 16 residues. The CDR3 coding sequence is TGCGCCAGCAGCTTCACAGCCTCGACGGTGAGCAATGAGCAGTTCTTC. Translating gives CASSFTASTVSNEQFF.

V usage is TRBV5-6 and J usage is TRBJ2-3; D is perhaps TRBD2 (6 bases). V dropped 2 bases and J dropped 5 bases, with 18 bases sitting between them. This CDR3 is built from 16 residues. CDR1 is SGHDT and CDR2 is YYEEEE in the germline V gene. CDR3 amino acids: CASSFLRGGLQDTQYF. The CDR3 DNA follows: TGTGCCAGCAGCTTCCTTCGGGGAGGCCTCCAAGATACGCAGTATTTT.

The chain joins TRBV7-9 to TRBJ2-1; 8 bases are a match to TRBD2. V shed 5 bases, J shed 3 bases, and the junction held 15 bases outside the gene matches. The CDR3 runs to 18 residues. CDR1 and CDR2 from the germline V gene are SEHNR and FQNEAQ (reference sequence). The CDR3: CASSPAPLAADIYNEQFF. CDR3 in DNA: TGTGCCAGCAGCCCAGCACCACTAGCGGCAGATATCTACAATGAGCAGTTCTTC.

This clone has only one observation. Other DNA sequences in this specimen translate into the identical CDR3. This sequence joins TRBV7-9 and TRBJ2-2, with D unresolved. The germline gives CDR1 SEHNR, CDR2 FQNEAQ (reference sequence). V was shortened by 3 bases and J by 5 bases, with 1 base between the two germline ends. The CDR3 is 11 residues long. The CDR3: CASSLTGELFF. DNA of the CDR3: TGTGCCAGCAGCTTGACCGGGGAGCTGTTTTTT.

This clone was detected only once. V usage is TRBV6-5 and J usage is TRBJ2-7; 7 bases match TRBD1. Germline V gene lookup returns CDR1 MNHEY and CDR2 SVGAGI. The CDR3 is 13 amino acids. V lost 6 bases and J lost 2; bases outside the gene matches: 4. The CDR3 DNA follows: TGTGCCAGCAGCGGGACAGCAGCCTACGAGCAGTACTTC. Its protein product is CASSGTAAYEQYF.

The rearrangement uses TRBV5-1 and TRBJ1-1, with 7 bases lining up with TRBD1. V was pared by 4 bases and J by 4 bases, with 10 bases of the junction left unmatched. This CDR3 has 15 amino acids. CDR1 is SGHRS, CDR2 YFSETQ, per germline. CDR3 nucleotide sequence: TGCGCCAGCAGCCTAAGACAGGGCGGAAGCACTGAAGCTTTCTTT. It specifies CASSLRQGGSTEAFF.

The J gene is TRBJ2-7, the V gene TRBV9; 7 nucleotides align to TRBD1. CDR3 length: 16 amino acids. With V trimmed by 4 bases and J by 2 bases, 12 bases remained unmatched. Germline assignment: CDR1 SGDLS and CDR2 YYNGEE. The DNA for the CDR3 is TGTGCCAGCAGCCCACAAGCGTTAGGGACAGCCTACGAGCAGTACTTC. Residues: CASSPQALGTAYEQYF.

This clone was seen a single time. The genes are TRBV15 and TRBJ1-2; TRBD1 might be the D (6 bases). This CDR3 has 15 amino acids. The germline gives CDR1 LNHNV, CDR2 YYDKDF (reference sequence). V lost 1 base and J 4 bases, leaving 13 bases between the germline ends. CDR3 sequence reads: CATSRVVDSSYGYTF. CDR3 DNA: TGTGCCACCAGCAGAGTTGTGGACAGTAGCTATGGCTACACCTTC.

The chain couples TRBV28 to TRBJ2-7, with 8 bases identical to TRBD2. CDR1 and CDR2 from the germline V gene are MDHEN and SYDVKM. The CDR3 consists of 15 residues. V dropped 5 bases and J dropped 0; count of bases not matched to a gene: 6. The DNA of the CDR3 is TGTGCCAGCAGTAAACATAGCGGGAACTCCTACGAGCAGTACTTC. Residues: CASSKHSGNSYEQYF.

This sequence joins TRBV5-5 and TRBJ2-7; unclear D gene. Trimming removed 1 base from V and 2 bases from J, with 7 bases in between. Germline loops: CDR1 SGHKS, CDR2 YYEKEE (reference sequence). The CDR3 length is 13 residues. In DNA, the CDR3 is TGTGCCAGCAGCTTGTTGGCCACCTACGAGCAGTACTTC. It translates to CASSLLATYEQYF.

The V call is TRBV19, the J call TRBJ2-2; 7 nucleotides line up with TRBD2. Germline V gene lookup returns CDR1 LNHDA and CDR2 SQIVND (reference sequence). The CDR3 runs to 13 residues. The V and J ends lost 7 bases and 6 bases, in that order; junction bases with no gene match: 5. The CDR3 bases are TGTGCCAGTACCCGGGCGGGGGCCGGGGAGCTGTTTTTT. This gives the protein CASTRAGAGELFF.

The chain employs TRBV28 and TRBJ2-1, with D possibly being TRBD2 (6 bases). The V and J ends lost 7 bases and 2 bases respectively, with 21 bases between them. CDR3 size: 17 residues. Looked up from germline, CDR1 is MDHEN and CDR2 is SYDVKM. CDR3: CASKIMGLDIPYNEQFF. For the CDR3, the DNA is TGTGCCAGCAAAATTATGGGACTGGACATCCCCTACAATGAGCAGTTCTTC.

In the case of this clone: This same CDR3 is encoded by further DNA sequences in the sample. The V and J genes are TRBV27 and TRBJ1-2; D is uncertain. The CDR3 contains 13 residues. Deletions cut 6 bases from V and 0 bases from J, with 8 bases between. Germline assignment: CDR1 MNHEY and CDR2 SMNVEV (reference sequence). The CDR3 coding sequence is TGTGCCAGCAGGGCTGGACCTAACTATGGCTACACCTTC. This translates into CASRAGPNYGYTF.

V and J are TRBV5-1 and TRBJ1-2; D call uncertain. Germline V lookup: CDR1 SGHRS, CDR2 YFSETQ. V dropped 4 bases and J dropped 2 bases, with 9 bases sitting between them. CDR3 size: 13 residues. The CDR3 here is CASSQDGNYGYTF. The CDR3 nucleotides are TGCGCCAGCAGCCAGGACGGAAACTATGGCTACACCTTC.

Comment on this clone: A read error may account for a junction end that differs from germline. The chain has TRBV5-1 and TRBJ2-7; 9 bases match TRBD1. The CDR3 extends over 13 amino acids. Germline V gene lookup returns CDR1 SGHRS and CDR2 YFSETQ. The CDR3 DNA follows: TGCGCCAGCAGCGGACAGGGGACCTACGAGCAGTGCTTC. The encoded protein is CASSGQGTYEQCF.

The chain couples TRBV2 to TRBJ2-7; the D is unclear. The CDR3 runs to 11 residues. The germline CDR1 and CDR2 sequences are SNHLY and FYNNEI. The V end was cut by 8 bases, the J end by 3 bases, with 8 bases between. CDR3 bases: TGTGCCAGCGCTGGCTTCTACGAGCAGTACTTC. Translating gives CASAGFYEQYF.

The V and J genes are TRBV5-1 and TRBJ2-5; a weak D match, TRBD2 (5 bases). The germline CDR1 and CDR2 sequences are SGHRS and YFSETQ. V shed 4 bases and J shed 4 bases, with 11 bases lying between them. There are 13 residues in the CDR3. The CDR3 sequence is CASSTPEGETQYF. The CDR3 DNA is TGCGCCAGCAGCACCCCTGAGGGAGAGACCCAGTACTTC.